This TCR beta chain was observed in a study of T cells in Graves' hyperthyroidism and ophthalmopathy (dated by TCRdb to the late 2010s). In the study overall: Peripheral blood was sampled at the time of initial diagnosis, prior to any treatment. Thyroid tissue and blood T-cell repertoires from over 5 Graves' hyperthyroidism patients were also compared in the study. For training and testing, the roughly 93 patients in the discovery cohort were randomly divided in a 7:3 ratio. The paper describes TCR Vbeta CDR3 sequencing of roughly 130 peripheral blood samples, made up of roughly 45 ophthalmopathy patients, around 78 hyperthyroidism patients and 17 progressor patients. After blood sampling, hyperthyroidism patients were treated with methimazole at a starting dose of 30 mg daily, and ophthalmopathy patients were treated with high-dose intravenous methylprednisolone. To identify distinguishing TCR V-J signatures, a discovery cohort of about 95 patients was used, comprising some 43 with Graves' ophthalmopathy and under 60 with stable Graves' hyperthyroidism. An independent validation cohort of under 20 hyperthyroidism patients and about 15 patients who later progressed to ophthalmopathy tested prospective prediction of ophthalmopathy.

The CDR3, from cysteine to phenylalanine, totals 15 residues. Solely the CDR3 DNA is kept, with 45 bases framed from the first base. The germline V gene supplies CDR1 SGHDT and CDR2 YYEEEE. V and J are trimmed by 1 base and 2 bases, and the gene matches miss 6 bases of the junction. The paper as a whole reports these results and caveats: Sample size was not statistically predetermined, and investigators were not blinded to group allocation. Most expanded thyroid clonotypes (frequency above 0.001) were also found in blood, which suggests that blood repertoires may mirror thyroid immune responses. In validation, the model predicted progression to ophthalmopathy with over 65% sensitivity and over 72% specificity, a median of about six months before onset. Ophthalmopathy was separated from stable hyperthyroidism by a 13 V-J signature model, with approximately 89% sensitivity and 81% to 83% specificity obtained in cross-validation and 80%/75% obtained in testing.

This clonotype occurred many times. Its antigen has not been determined. No quality values exist for individual bases; no much larger clone is one base distant. Hyperthyroidism patients were newly diagnosed, with disease duration under 2 months, and aged 18 to 65 years. Exclusion was applied to patients with uncontrolled infections, other autoimmune diseases, pregnancy or lactation. Diagnoses relied on clinical symptoms, serum thyroxine and TRAb, thyroid ultrasound and orbital computed tomography. For progressor patients, blood was drawn at the first diagnosis of hyperthyroidism, before any ophthalmopathy symptoms had appeared. Ficoll-Paque density gradient centrifugation was used to isolate PBMCs from around 9.1 ml of fresh peripheral blood. Progressor patients were first diagnosed with Graves' hyperthyroidism and then developed ophthalmopathy during follow-up. Trizol reagent was used to extract total RNA, and RNA quality was then checked on an Agilent 2100 Bioanalyzer.

The TCR beta CDR3 regions were amplified from RNA transcripts. The first round of RT-PCR for the TCR CDR3 was performed with the HTBI primer set and the Qiagen OneStep RT-PCR kit. Libraries were constructed in a second round of multiplex PCR, after which size selection and purification were performed. Libraries were sequenced paired-end with 100 bp reads on an Illumina HiSeq2000. The study's own analysis went as follows. SOAPnuke was used to process the raw data, throwing out any read that contained adapters or uncalled bases, had a mean Phred below 15, or lacked an exact constant-primer or identifier match. COPE v1.2.5 was used to merge the high-quality paired reads, and each unique nucleotide sequence was defined as a clonotype. Clonotypes were aligned to IMGT TRBV, TRBD and TRBJ reference segments using MiTCR v1.1. Only V-J combinations with frequency above 0.0001, covering approximately 99% of repertoires, were analysed. A TCS score was defined as the ratio between F50 (clonal expansion) and ExV (chaos), using BLOSUM62-based TCRdist between CDR3 peptides within each V-J. Welch's t-statistics and random forest reduced 514 V-J features to 13, which were used in a naive Bayes classifier (R e1071). TCRdb redid the processing of the public reads, applying fastp at Q25 and MiXCR, and retained in-frame beta chains. CDR3 protein sequences are deduplicated, and each keeps its most common genes and DNA. It is TCRdb's table, rather than the study itself, that gives the V and J calls and clone size. The sample contains about 400,000 distinct CDR3 sequences, 15% to 19% of them found a single time. The top ten clonotypes cover around 30% of the sample.

This sequence originates from a young woman with Graves' hyperthyroidism that later progressed to Graves' ophthalmopathy. This chain is built from TRBV5-6 and TRBJ2-7; 7 bases in the junction line up with TRBD1. The sample comprised blood. The DNA sequence reads TGTGCCAGCAGCTTGTGGGGGACAGTTCCCTACGAGCAGTACTTC. Its translation is CASSLWGTVPYEQYF. Reference TRBV5-6 and TRBJ2-7 genes cover what lies past the CDR3, so the full variable domain is DAGVTQSPTHLIKTRGQQVTLRCSPKSGHDTVSWYQQALGQGPQFIFQYYEEEERQRGNFPDRFSGHQFPNYSSELNVNALLLGDSALYLCASSLWGTVPYEQYFGPGTRLTVT.